This T cell receptor (beta chain) came from a study of T cells in Graves' hyperthyroidism and ophthalmopathy. The CDR3 is made up of 14 amino acids. Germline-derived CDR1 and CDR2 are MNHNS and SASEGT. The table lists this clonotype with many counts. Its target is not known. At one of its ends the junction is not consistent with the germline gene, which may arise from a read error. An absence of ophthalmopathy progression within 18 months meant stable Graves' hyperthyroidism. Reasons for excluding patients were uncontrolled infection, other autoimmune disease, pregnancy or lactation. Notes on the study in general: Blood also carried most thyroid clonotypes expanded above 0.001. Ophthalmopathy could be told apart from stable hyperthyroidism with a 13 V-J model.

RNA transcripts yielded amplified TCR beta CDR3 regions. RT-PCR in the first round (using the HTBI primer set) targeted the TCR CDR3. TCRdb re-called the multiplex PCR reads with MiXCR, one entry per CDR3 protein. Of roughly 570,000 distinct CDR3 sequences listed, roughly 14% are singletons. Specimen: blood. The receptor's source is a woman under 40 with Graves' hyperthyroidism. The chain uses TRBV6-1 and TRBJ2-3; either TRBD1 or TRBD2 may supply D (5 bases each). The CDR3 coding sequence is TGTGCCAGCGGTGACCGGGACAGCACAGATACGCAGTATTTT. It encodes CASGDRDSTDTQYF.